Reported below is one T cell receptor beta chain. The data were obtained in a study of patients and donors after allogeneic stem cell transplantation. One entry per CDR3 protein, called by TCRdb with MiXCR from the RT-PCR reads. The sample yields roughly 940,000 distinct CDR3 sequences, roughly 17% seen once. Germline CDR1 SGHRS, CDR2 YFSETQ. The CDR3 runs to 13 residues. V was clipped by 3 bases and J by 6 bases; unmatched bases: 1. This sequence was found in a human donor who was either an allogeneic HSCT recipient or a stem cell or donor lymphocyte infusion donor (not recorded which). It is not recorded whose cells these are; they may come from a transplant donor. This sequence joins TRBV5-1 and TRBJ2-7; 12 nucleotides align to TRBD1. Sequencing used blood, either unsorted or a sorted T cell fraction (not recorded which). In DNA, the CDR3 is TGCGCCAGCAGCTGGGACAGGGGGCGCGAGCAGTACTTC. It is translated as CASSWDRGREQYF.